A selection of T cell receptor beta chains follows, all from one sample in a study of blood T cell repertoires in COVID-19. The assay was immunoSEQ multiplex PCR, and TCRdb's table has in-frame clones only and misses some. The data hold 100,000 or so clones, with more than 80% observed a single time. Specimen: peripheral blood. Receptors originate from a woman of 80 years or more with acute or convalescent COVID-19. CDR3s include the opening cysteine and the closing phenylalanine or tryptophan. Fields, in order: D gene, V gene, clone size, J gene, CDR3 protein, CDR3 DNA. A D gene is named only where the DNA matches it firmly. Not every row has a clone size; where given, it reads once, few, many or a size class.

TRBD1,TRBV28,NA,TRBJ1-4,CASTPTGWSEKLFF,TGTGCCAGCACCCCGACAGGGTGGAGTGAAAAACTGTTTTTT
NA,TRBV6-2/TRBV6-3,NA,TRBJ2-3,CASSYGAGHTDTQYF,TGTGCCAGCAGTTACGGGGCGGGGCACACAGATACGCAGTATTTT
TRBD2,TRBV18,NA,TRBJ2-5,CASSPRLAGGQETQYF,TGTGCCAGCTCACCGCGACTAGCGGGGGGGCAAGAGACCCAGTACTTC
NA,TRBV10-3,NA,TRBJ1-1,CAISESAVNTEAFF,TGTGCCATCAGTGAGTCGGCGGTGAACACTGAAGCTTTCTTT
NA,TRBV4-3,once,TRBJ1-2,CASSQDWSGSYGYTF,TGCGCCAGCAGCCAAGATTGGTCAGGAAGTTATGGCTACACCTTC
TRBD2,TRBV10-3,NA,TRBJ2-7,CAIGPSGPAYEQYF,TGTGCCATCGGCCCTAGCGGACCAGCCTACGAGCAGTACTTC
NA,TRBV7-9,NA,TRBJ1-2,CASSLPRDIANYGYTF,TGTGCCAGCAGCTTACCCCGGGACATAGCTAACTATGGCTACACCTTC
TRBD2,TRBV29-1,NA,TRBJ2-5,CSGGLAGGSETQYF,TGCAGCGGAGGACTAGCGGGGGGGTCAGAGACCCAGTACTTC
NA,TRBV5-1,NA,TRBJ2-2,CASSPGWNTGELFF,TGCGCCAGCAGCCCGGGTTGGAACACCGGGGAGCTGTTTTTT
TRBD1,TRBV7-6,NA,TRBJ2-6,CASSLGSGQGVGGANVLTF,TGTGCCAGCAGCTTAGGGTCCGGACAGGGGGTTGGTGGGGCCAACGTCCTGACTTTC
TRBD2,TRBV10-3,NA,TRBJ2-1,CATIAGGPYNEQFF,TGTGCCACCATAGCGGGGGGCCCCTACAATGAGCAGTTCTTC
TRBD1,TRBV7-3,NA,TRBJ1-2,CASSPQSLTGYYGYTF,TGTGCCAGCAGCCCCCAGAGCCTGACAGGGTACTATGGCTACACCTTC
TRBD1,TRBV4-1,once,TRBJ1-4,CASSPRDRGSTNEKLFF,TGCGCCAGCAGCCCCCGGGACAGGGGCTCCACTAATGAAAAACTGTTTTTT
NA,TRBV2,NA,TRBJ1-6,CASTGASPLHF,TGTGCCAGCACAGGGGCTTCACCCCTCCACTTT
TRBD1,TRBV6-5,NA,TRBJ1-2,CASSPLDRGWVGYTF,TGTGCCAGCAGTCCACTGGACAGGGGTTGGGTTGGCTACACCTTC
NA,TRBV6-5,NA,TRBJ1-6,CASSYSSSRGNSPLHF,TGTGCCAGCAGTTACTCGAGTTCCAGGGGTAATTCACCCCTCCACTTT
TRBD1,TRBV30,NA,TRBJ1-5,CAWSARGLTSNQPQHF,TGTGCCTGGAGTGCCAGGGGGCTAACTAGCAATCAGCCCCAGCATTTT
NA,TRBV4-1,once,TRBJ2-1,CASGGNNEQFF,TGCGCCAGCGGGGGCAACAATGAGCAGTTCTTC
NA,TRBV5-4,NA,TRBJ1-3,CASSLIGGTGNTIYF,TGTGCCAGCAGCTTGATAGGAGGGACTGGAAACACCATATATTTT
TRBD2,TRBV9,NA,TRBJ2-3,CASSVGGGHHTDTQYF,TGTGCCAGCAGCGTAGGCGGGGGGCATCACACAGATACGCAGTATTTT
NA,TRBV28,NA,TRBJ2-7,CASSPSVYEQYF,TGTGCCAGCAGTCCCAGCGTCTACGAGCAGTACTTC
TRBD2,TRBV24-1,NA,TRBJ2-1,CATSEGGGGTYNEQFF,TGTGCCACCAGTGAGGGGGGGGGAGGAACCTACAATGAGCAGTTCTTC
NA,TRBV11-2,NA,TRBJ2-3,CASSPKTGYTQYF,TGTGCCAGCAGCCCCAAGACAGGCTATACGCAGTATTTT
NA,TRBV5-4,once,TRBJ1-1,CASSLGGGNTEAFF,TGTGCCAGCAGCCTAGGGGGGGGGAACACTGAAGCTTTCTTT
NA,TRBV11-2,NA,TRBJ2-3,CASSLGTLGGVYTQYF,TGTGCCAGCAGCTTAGGAACCTTGGGGGGTGTATATACGCAGTATTTT
TRBD2,TRBV4-3,NA,TRBJ2-2,CASSQEAGGNTGELFF,TGCGCCAGCAGCCAAGAGGCGGGGGGTAACACCGGGGAGCTGTTTTTT
TRBD1,TRBV5-1,once,TRBJ1-4,CASRNYWAGLRDSIF,TGCGCCAGCAGGAATTATTGGGCTGGGTTACGGGACAGTATCTTT
NA,TRBV28,NA,TRBJ1-2,CASSIQGFYGYTF,TGTGCCAGCAGTATACAGGGATTCTATGGCTACACCTTC
TRBD1,TRBV7-2,NA,TRBJ1-2,CASSLSGGSYNYGYTF,TGTGCCAGCAGCTTATCAGGGGGCTCATATAACTATGGCTACACCTTC
TRBD1,TRBV19,NA,TRBJ2-2,CASSIGQGVILGGELFF,TGTGCCAGTAGTATTGGACAGGGTGTTATTCTAGGCGGGGAGCTGTTTTTT
NA,TRBV10-3,NA,TRBJ2-2,CAISEGLPELFF,TGTGCCATCAGTGAGGGACTCCCGGAGCTGTTTTTT
TRBD1,TRBV4-1,NA,TRBJ2-2,CASSQGQMNTGELFF,TGCGCCAGCAGCCAGGGACAGATGAACACCGGGGAGCTGTTTTTT